A single sample gave rise to the 21 T cell receptor beta chains below, sequenced in a study of blood T cells in healthy people across ages (dated by TCRdb to between 2014 and 2016). The receptor library was made with 5' RACE. Sequencing was carried out with an Illumina HiSeq 2500. A second PCR of about 7 to 12 cycles was run with a J-beta primer mix and a sample-barcoded 5' primer. TCRdb took the public reads, trimmed them with fastp at Q25, ran MiXCR for clone calling and kept in-frame beta chains. Rows are combined by CDR3 protein, so each entry shows the most common genes and DNA. The sample contains some 710,000 distinct CDR3 sequences, about half of them found a single time. The ten most abundant clones make up 18% of the sample. The sequenced material came from blood. The receptors derive from a man at least 80 years old in good health.

The chain links TRBV6-2 or TRBV6-3 to TRBJ1-2; TRBD1 matches at 9 bases. Trimming took 5 bases from V and 7 from J; bases not matched to a gene: 11. The CDR3 runs to 15 residues. Germline-derived CDR1 and CDR2 are MNHEY and SVGEGT. CDR3 nucleotides: TGTGCCAGCAGTACCCTTACAGGGGGCTTCGGTGGCTACACCTTC. Translated: CASSTLTGGFGGYTF.

This clonotype turned up a few times. This chain uses TRBV9 with TRBJ2-2, with a possible D match to TRBD2 (6 bases). CDR1 and CDR2 (germline): SGDLS, YYNGEE. The ends were cut back, 1 base at V and 1 base at J, with 8 bases in the middle. This CDR3 has 15 amino acids. CDR3 region: CASSVLRENTGELFF. CDR3 in DNA: TGTGCCAGCAGCGTATTGCGGGAGAACACCGGGGAGCTGTTTTTT.

This clonotype has at least ten counts. The rearrangement joins TRBV2 to TRBJ2-7; 7 bases are shared with TRBD1. The CDR3 is 15 residues long. V shed 4 bases, J shed 5 bases, and the junction held 11 bases outside the gene matches. Germline lookup yields CDR1 SNHLY and CDR2 FYNNEI. CDR3 amino acids: CASSVGTASSDEQYF. In nucleotides, the CDR3 is TGTGCCAGCAGTGTGGGGACAGCCTCCTCGGACGAGCAGTACTTC.

The chain carries TRBV27 and TRBJ2-3; 11 nucleotides match TRBD1. CDR1 is MNHEY and CDR2 is SMNVEV in the germline V gene (reference sequence). The CDR3 length is 13 residues. The J segment lost 4 bases and the V segment lost 6 bases, leaving 0 bases of the junction unmatched. CDR3 loop: CASRDRGPDTQYF. The DNA of the CDR3 is TGTGCCAGCAGGGACAGGGGGCCAGATACGCAGTATTTT.

J is TRBJ1-6 and V is TRBV2; D is perhaps TRBD1 (5 bases). CDR1 is SNHLY and CDR2 is FYNNEI in the germline V gene. The CDR3 has 16 amino acids. V was trimmed by 2 bases and J by 6 bases, leaving 14 bases between them. The CDR3 bases are TGTGCCAGCAGTGAAATTAGTGGGGCCCTTAATTCACCCCTCCACTTT. It encodes CASSEISGALNSPLHF.

The CDR3 reads CASSRSLHLAGGINEQFF. CDR3 nucleotides: TGTGCCAGCAGTCGTAGCCTCCACCTAGCGGGAGGAATTAATGAGCAGTTCTTC. The rearrangement joins TRBV6-2 or TRBV6-3 to TRBJ2-1; 11 positions match TRBD2. CDR1 is MNHEY, CDR2 SVGEGT, per germline. Unmatched junction bases numbered 16, after V lost 5 bases and J lost 7 bases. This CDR3 contains 18 residues.

This sequence joins TRBV10-1 and TRBJ2-3, with D uncertain. Trimming cost V 0 bases and J 4 bases, with 11 bases left between them. Germline V CDR1 and CDR2: WNHNN, SYGVQD (reference sequence). The CDR3 runs 15 residues. CDR3 nucleotides: TGCGCCAGCAGTGAGTCCAGCGCTCACGCAGATACGCAGTATTTT. Translated: CASSESSAHADTQYF.

Written as DNA, the CDR3 is TGTGCCAGCACCAGATCACTAGCGAACAATGAGCAGTTCTTC. It yields the protein CASTRSLANNEQFF. The chain carries TRBV6-2 or TRBV6-3 and TRBJ2-1; TRBD2 aligns across 7 bases. V was pared by 7 bases and J by 5 bases, with 8 bases of the junction left unmatched. The germline CDR1 and CDR2 sequences are MNHEY and SVGEGT. The CDR3 loop spans 14 amino acids.

The chain combines TRBV7-2 with TRBJ2-7; perhaps TRBD2 as D (6 bases). Germline V gives CDR1 SGHTA, CDR2 FQGNSA. The germline V and J ends were trimmed by 5 bases and 6 bases, with 14 bases remaining between them. The CDR3 runs 13 residues. In nucleotides, the CDR3 is TGTGCCAGCAGCCGACCGGGACTCCCCGAGCAGTACTTC. Residues: CASSRPGLPEQYF.

A few counts support this clonotype. The CDR3 loop reads CASSLSGRFGYTF. CDR3 bases: TGTGCCAGCAGTTTATCAGGCAGGTTTGGCTACACCTTC. V gene TRBV27 combines with J gene TRBJ1-2, with D unclear. CDR3 length: 13 residues. Germline-derived CDR1 and CDR2 are MNHEY and SMNVEV (reference sequence). The V end lost 0 bases, the J end lost 7 bases, and 9 bases lay between the germline ends.

This clonotype was found once. The V gene is TRBV10-2, the J gene TRBJ2-1; 7 bases fit TRBD2. J was trimmed by 9 bases and V by 8 bases; bases with no gene match: 7. Per germline, CDR1 WSHSY and CDR2 SAAADI. The CDR3 has 12 amino acids. CDR3 amino acids: CASGTKSSEQFF. The DNA for the CDR3 is TGCGCCAGCGGGACTAAGTCCTCTGAGCAGTTCTTC.

CDR3 amino acids: CSVGGGKGEETQYF. CDR3 nucleotide sequence: TGCAGCGTTGGGGGGGGAAAGGGCGAAGAGACCCAGTACTTC. The chain links TRBV29-1 to TRBJ2-5; TRBD2 aligns across 7 bases. Germline values: CDR1 SQVTM, CDR2 ANQGSEA. V was pared by 4 bases and J by 3 bases, with 8 bases of the junction left unmatched. CDR3 length: 14 amino acids.

This chain joins TRBV12-3 or TRBV12-4 and TRBJ2-5, with unresolved D. Trimming left V 3 bases short and J 5 bases short, with 19 bases between. The CDR3 runs to 16 residues. The CDR3 sequence is CASSFYGTSERETQYF. The CDR3 coding sequence is TGTGCCAGCAGTTTCTATGGTACCAGCGAACGCGAGACCCAGTACTTC.

This clonotype was recorded only once. The V and J genes are TRBV4-3 and TRBJ1-4; 8 nucleotides line up with TRBD1. The CDR3 is 15 residues long. Trimming removed 0 bases from V and 7 bases from J; junction bases left unmatched: 4. Germline V gene lookup returns CDR1 LGHNA and CDR2 YSLEER. CDR3 nucleotides: TGCGCCAGCAGCCAAGATCAGGGGGCGGGTGAAAAACTGTTTTTT. Translated: CASSQDQGAGEKLFF.

V and J are TRBV12-3 or TRBV12-4 and TRBJ2-7; TRBD2 might be the D (5 bases). The ends were cut back, 5 bases at V and 1 base at J, with 15 bases in the middle. CDR3 length equals 15 residues. The CDR3 DNA follows: TGTGCCAGCAGTCAGATTAGCGAAATATCCTACGAGCAGTACTTC. Its protein is CASSQISEISYEQYF.

The chain carries TRBV5-1 and TRBJ2-4; D is possibly TRBD1 (5 bases). With 4 bases removed from V and 5 bases from J, the gap between germline ends came to 10 bases. This CDR3 comprises 13 residues. Germline-derived CDR1 and CDR2 are SGHRS and YFSETQ. In DNA form, the CDR3 reads TGCGCCAGCAGCCAGGGTTCCCAAAACATTCAGTACTTC. Its translation: CASSQGSQNIQYF.

This clonotype was seen just once. At one of its ends the junction is not consistent with the germline gene, which may arise from a read error. The CDR3 loop reads CAGSPLGAGVTDTQYF. In DNA form, the CDR3 reads TGTGCCGGCAGTCCCCTAGGAGCGGGAGTTACAGATACGCAGTATTTT. The chain is built from TRBV2 and TRBJ2-3, with 8 bases fitting TRBD2. Germline V gene sequence: CDR1 SNHLY, CDR2 FYNNEI. There are 16 residues in the CDR3.

Points on this clonotype: This may be a read error: a much more frequent sequence differs by one nucleotide. The chain uses TRBV7-2 and TRBJ2-1; the D is unclear. Germline assignment: CDR1 SGHTA and CDR2 FQGNSA. The CDR3 contains 15 residues. V lost 1 base and J lost 6, with 13 bases in between. CDR3 in amino acids: CASSLGSAGSNEQFF. The CDR3, as DNA: TGTGCCAGCAGCTTAGGTTCGGCAGGCTCCAATGAGCAGTTCTTC.

This clonotype occurred a few times. J is TRBJ2-7 and V is TRBV20-1, with D possibly matching TRBD2 (6 bases). The germline CDR1 and CDR2 sequences are DFQATT and SNEGSKA (reference sequence). The germline V and J ends were trimmed by 3 bases and 0 bases, with 12 bases remaining between them. The length of the CDR3 is 14 residues. CDR3: CSASGGTNSYEQYF. The CDR3, as DNA: TGCAGTGCTAGCGGCGGGACGAACTCCTACGAGCAGTACTTC.

This clonotype was seen once. V gene TRBV20-1 combines with J gene TRBJ2-7, with D possibly being TRBD1 or TRBD2 (5 bases each). Trimming shortened V by 1 base and J by 3 bases, and 10 bases separated the two germline ends. The CDR3 is made up of 13 amino acids. Germline lookup yields CDR1 DFQATT and CDR2 SNEGSKA (reference sequence). DNA of the CDR3: TGCAGTGCTAGAGGGGACCGAGACTACGAGCAGTACTTC. Translation gives CSARGDRDYEQYF.

The CDR3 loop reads CASSTVVGRGYNEQFF. The DNA of the CDR3 is TGTGCCAGCAGCACGGTGGTCGGGAGAGGGTACAATGAGCAGTTCTTC. This rearrangement joins TRBV7-6 to TRBJ2-1, with D perhaps matching TRBD2 (6 bases). Trimming cost V 5 bases and J 4 bases, with 18 bases left between them. The germline gives CDR1 SGHVS, CDR2 FNYEAQ. This CDR3 comprises 16 residues. Variable domain in full (rest from reference TRBV7-6 and TRBJ2-1): GAGVSQSPRYKVTKRGQDVALRCDPISGHVSLYWYRQALGQGPEFLTYFNYEAQQDKSGLPNDRFSAERPEGSISTLTIQRTEQRDSAMYRCASSTVVGRGYNEQFFGPGTRLTVL.